These T cell receptor beta chains were read from a single sample in a study of spatial heterogeneity in lung cancer. One entry per CDR3 protein, called by TCRdb with MiXCR from the 5' RACE reads. This table has around 75,000 distinct CDR3 sequences, 13% appearing once. The source was PBMCs, collected at surgery. These TCRs come from a male donor with early-stage non-small cell lung cancer. The CDR3 runs from the conserved cysteine through the conserved F or W. Fields, in order: clone size, V gene, J gene, D gene, CDR3 DNA, CDR3 protein. A D gene is named only where the DNA matches it firmly. Size tells how often a clone was seen (once, few, many) or the class of an expanded clone, and some rows leave it out.

-	TRBV19	TRBJ1-5	TRBD1	TGTGCCAGTAGTATCTGGCACAGTGGGTCGAGCGACAGGGAGATTCAGCCCCAGCATTTT	CASSIWHSGSSDREIQPQHF
-	TRBV5-1	TRBJ1-5	-	TGCGCCAGCAGCGCCCAACTTTCCGGGCCCCAGCATTTT	CASSAQLSGPQHF
medium-sized	TRBV7-2	TRBJ2-1	-	TGTGCCAGCAGCGACGCGCTCTCCTACAATGAGCAGTTCTTC	CASSDALSYNEQFF
many	TRBV7-2	TRBJ1-1	TRBD1	TGTGCCAGCAGCTTCCCCGGGACAGGGGAAGAAGCTTTCTTT	CASSFPGTGEEAFF
few	TRBV13	TRBJ1-2	-	TGTGCCAGCAGCTTAAGACAGGTTACGGACTATGGCTACACCTTC	CASSLRQVTDYGYTF
-	TRBV24-1	TRBJ1-1	-	TGTGCCACCAGTGAGCCTCAGGGGACTGAAGCTTTCTTT	CATSEPQGTEAFF
many	TRBV6-5	TRBJ2-1	TRBD2	TGTGCCAGCACTGGACTAGCGGGTACCTACAATGAGCAGTTCTTC	CASTGLAGTYNEQFF
few	TRBV2	TRBJ2-7	-	TGTGCCAGCAGTCCGGGGGCCACGGAGGTTTACGAGCAGTACTTC	CASSPGATEVYEQYF
few	TRBV29-1	TRBJ2-2	TRBD2	TGCAGCGTCGTTATGTTGGCGGGAGACACCGGGGAGCTGTTTTTT	CSVVMLAGDTGELFF
few	TRBV10-3	TRBJ2-1	TRBD2	TGTGCCATCAGTGAGGGTCGGGGAGGGCCGAGCGGAGGGGAGCAGTTCTTC	CAISEGRGGPSGGEQFF
few	TRBV6-6	TRBJ1-1	TRBD1	TGTGCCAGCAATCAATTTGGACAGGGAGTCACTGAAGCTTTCTTT	CASNQFGQGVTEAFF
many	TRBV18	TRBJ2-5	-	TGTGCCAGCTCACCGTACGGGACGGAGCAAGAGACCCAGTACTTC	CASSPYGTEQETQYF
many	TRBV18	TRBJ1-5	TRBD1	TGTGCCAGCTCACGGACGGGACAGGGAGGCAATCAGCCCCAGCATTTT	CASSRTGQGGNQPQHF
-	TRBV4-3	TRBJ2-3	-	TGCGCCAGCAGCCAAGACAGGGGAAGCTATTCAAGCACAGATACGCAGTATTTT	CASSQDRGSYSSTDTQYF
few	TRBV5-1	TRBJ2-1	-	TGCGCCAGCAGTTCCAATTTCGGACAGAACAATGAGCAGTTCTTC	CASSSNFGQNNEQFF
-	TRBV6-2/TRBV6-3	TRBJ1-1	-	TGTGCCAGCAGTTACTCTGGCCTGGGGGGCACTGAAGCTTTCTTT	CASSYSGLGGTEAFF
few	TRBV2	TRBJ2-1	-	TGTGCCATGTTCCAGGACTGGGGGTACAATGAGCAGTTCTTC	CAMFQDWGYNEQFF
-	TRBV5-1	TRBJ2-3	TRBD2	TGCGCCAGCAGCTTGGCAACTAGCGGGAGAGTATTTGGTACAGATACGCAGTATTTT	CASSLATSGRVFGTDTQYF
-	TRBV28	TRBJ2-7	TRBD1	TGTGCCAGCTTCGGGACAGCGACCCAATCCTACGAGCAGTACTTC	CASFGTATQSYEQYF
many	TRBV2	TRBJ2-1	-	TGTGCCAGCAGAGGAGTCGGTTCCTACAATGAGCAGTTCTTC	CASRGVGSYNEQFF
many	TRBV18	TRBJ2-3	-	TGTGCCAGCTCACCACTGTCCGGGGCCGCAGATACGCAGTATTTT	CASSPLSGAADTQYF
few	TRBV7-2	TRBJ1-5	TRBD1	TGTGCCAGCAGCTTTGGGACAGGGTCTCAGCCCCAGCATTTT	CASSFGTGSQPQHF
many	TRBV20-1	TRBJ2-1	TRBD2	TGCAGTGCTAGAGGGGGTAGCGGGATGTGGTATGAGCAGTTCTTC	CSARGGSGMWYEQFF
-	TRBV4-3	TRBJ2-3	TRBD2	TGCGCCAGCAGCCACCCGGGGCTAGCGGGAGCGAGAGATACGCAGTATTTT	CASSHPGLAGARDTQYF
few	TRBV19	TRBJ1-5	-	TGTGCCAGTAGTATAATTCGGGTTTTGAACAATCAGCCCCAGCATTTT	CASSIIRVLNNQPQHF
few	TRBV6-6	TRBJ1-1	-	TGTGCCAGCAGACGACAGGCGGCTTTCTTT	CASRRQAAFF
-	TRBV20-1	TRBJ2-7	-	TGCAGTGCTAGTTCTCGTGGGCGCGGCTACGAGCAGTACTTC	CSASSRGRGYEQYF
-	TRBV19	TRBJ2-1	TRBD2	TGTGCCAGTAAACTAGCGTGGGAAACATCCTACAATGAGCAGTTCTTC	CASKLAWETSYNEQFF
few	TRBV6-5	TRBJ2-1	TRBD1	TGTGCCAGCAGTCAAAGACAGGGTACCTACAATGAGCAGTTCTTC	CASSQRQGTYNEQFF
few	TRBV30	TRBJ1-6	-	TGTGCCTGGAGTGTACCTGGGAATTCACCCCTCCACTTT	CAWSVPGNSPLHF
-	TRBV12-3/TRBV12-4	TRBJ2-2	TRBD1	TGTGCCAGCAGTCCCCCGGGACAGCCGAACACCGGGGAGCTGTTTTTT	CASSPPGQPNTGELFF
few	TRBV4-3	TRBJ1-2	-	TGCGCCAGCAGCCAATATAGAGGGAACTATGGCTACACCTTC	CASSQYRGNYGYTF
many	TRBV3-1	TRBJ2-2	-	TGTGCCAGCAGCCCTTTGAAGGTATTTTCCGGGGAGCTGTTTTTT	CASSPLKVFSGELFF
few	TRBV4-3	TRBJ2-1	-	TGCGCCAGCAGCCAAGACTTGGGAGTCGCCTACAATGAGCAGTTCTTC	CASSQDLGVAYNEQFF
few	TRBV1	TRBJ2-1	-	TGCACCAGCAGCCAAGAAGGCAGTGACTCCTACAATGAGCAGTTCTTC	CTSSQEGSDSYNEQFF
-	TRBV29-1	TRBJ2-2	-	TGCAGCGTCGTGACCACCGGGGAGCTGTTTTTT	CSVVTTGELFF
few	TRBV5-4	TRBJ1-2	-	TGTGCCAGCAGCCCCCAACGACAGTATGGCTACACCTTC	CASSPQRQYGYTF
few	TRBV5-6	TRBJ2-5	TRBD1	TGTGCCAGCAGCTTGGTACGGACAGGCCAAGAGACCCAGTACTTC	CASSLVRTGQETQYF
many	TRBV5-1	TRBJ1-1	-	TGCGCCAGCATAGGTCCAGCCACCACTGAAGCTTTCTTT	CASIGPATTEAFF
few	TRBV4-3	TRBJ2-1	TRBD1	TGCGCCAGCAGCCGACGCCGCCGGACAGGCCCATACAATGAGCAGTTCTTC	CASSRRRRTGPYNEQFF
many	TRBV20-1	TRBJ2-4	-	TGCAGTGCTAGGGACAATTCAGCCAAAAACATTCAGTACTTC	CSARDNSAKNIQYF
few	TRBV24-1	TRBJ2-2	-	TGTGCCACCAGTGATACGACGGATTCTAGAGGGGAGCTGTTTTTT	CATSDTTDSRGELFF
many	TRBV6-5	TRBJ2-1	-	TGTGCCAGCAGCTCCTTGTACGGTGAGCAGTTCTTC	CASSSLYGEQFF
-	TRBV7-2	TRBJ2-7	-	TGTGCCGGCAGCTTAGATCGTTACGAGCAGTACTTC	CAGSLDRYEQYF
-	TRBV5-4	TRBJ2-1	-	TGTGCCAGCCAGGGGCCAGGTGAGCAGTTCTTC	CASQGPGEQFF
-	TRBV5-5	TRBJ1-2	-	TGTGCCAGCAGCTTGCAGGGGACATATGGCTACACCTTC	CASSLQGTYGYTF
many	TRBV12-3/TRBV12-4	TRBJ2-3	-	TGTGCCAGCACCATTCAAAGAACTGGTGCAGATACGCAGTATTTT	CASTIQRTGADTQYF
many	TRBV7-2	TRBJ1-6	TRBD1	TGTGCCAGCAGCTTAGCGCAGGGGGCTCCACCCCTCCACTTT	CASSLAQGAPPLHF
few	TRBV11-3	TRBJ2-5	TRBD2	TGTGCCAGCAGCTTTGGACTAGCGGGGAGCGGGGAGACCCAGTACTTC	CASSFGLAGSGETQYF
-	TRBV10-3	TRBJ2-3	TRBD2	TGTGCCACCGACCCAGGGACTAGCGGGAGGGGAGATACGCAGTATTTT	CATDPGTSGRGDTQYF
many	TRBV20-1	TRBJ1-1	TRBD1	TGCAGTGCTCGACGGACAGGGAACACTGAAGCTTTCTTT	CSARRTGNTEAFF